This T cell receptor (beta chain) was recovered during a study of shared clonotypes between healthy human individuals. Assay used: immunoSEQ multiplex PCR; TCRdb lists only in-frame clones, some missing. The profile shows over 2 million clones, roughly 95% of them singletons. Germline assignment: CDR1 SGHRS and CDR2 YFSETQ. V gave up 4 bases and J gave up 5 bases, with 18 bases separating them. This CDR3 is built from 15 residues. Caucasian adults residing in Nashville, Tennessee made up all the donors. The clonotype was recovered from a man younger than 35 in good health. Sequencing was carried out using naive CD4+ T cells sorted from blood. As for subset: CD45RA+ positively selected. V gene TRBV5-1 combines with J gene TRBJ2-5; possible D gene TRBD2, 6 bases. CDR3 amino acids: CASSTARMGRETQYF. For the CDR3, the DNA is TGCGCCAGCAGCACGGCCCGGATGGGGAGGGAGACCCAGTACTTC.